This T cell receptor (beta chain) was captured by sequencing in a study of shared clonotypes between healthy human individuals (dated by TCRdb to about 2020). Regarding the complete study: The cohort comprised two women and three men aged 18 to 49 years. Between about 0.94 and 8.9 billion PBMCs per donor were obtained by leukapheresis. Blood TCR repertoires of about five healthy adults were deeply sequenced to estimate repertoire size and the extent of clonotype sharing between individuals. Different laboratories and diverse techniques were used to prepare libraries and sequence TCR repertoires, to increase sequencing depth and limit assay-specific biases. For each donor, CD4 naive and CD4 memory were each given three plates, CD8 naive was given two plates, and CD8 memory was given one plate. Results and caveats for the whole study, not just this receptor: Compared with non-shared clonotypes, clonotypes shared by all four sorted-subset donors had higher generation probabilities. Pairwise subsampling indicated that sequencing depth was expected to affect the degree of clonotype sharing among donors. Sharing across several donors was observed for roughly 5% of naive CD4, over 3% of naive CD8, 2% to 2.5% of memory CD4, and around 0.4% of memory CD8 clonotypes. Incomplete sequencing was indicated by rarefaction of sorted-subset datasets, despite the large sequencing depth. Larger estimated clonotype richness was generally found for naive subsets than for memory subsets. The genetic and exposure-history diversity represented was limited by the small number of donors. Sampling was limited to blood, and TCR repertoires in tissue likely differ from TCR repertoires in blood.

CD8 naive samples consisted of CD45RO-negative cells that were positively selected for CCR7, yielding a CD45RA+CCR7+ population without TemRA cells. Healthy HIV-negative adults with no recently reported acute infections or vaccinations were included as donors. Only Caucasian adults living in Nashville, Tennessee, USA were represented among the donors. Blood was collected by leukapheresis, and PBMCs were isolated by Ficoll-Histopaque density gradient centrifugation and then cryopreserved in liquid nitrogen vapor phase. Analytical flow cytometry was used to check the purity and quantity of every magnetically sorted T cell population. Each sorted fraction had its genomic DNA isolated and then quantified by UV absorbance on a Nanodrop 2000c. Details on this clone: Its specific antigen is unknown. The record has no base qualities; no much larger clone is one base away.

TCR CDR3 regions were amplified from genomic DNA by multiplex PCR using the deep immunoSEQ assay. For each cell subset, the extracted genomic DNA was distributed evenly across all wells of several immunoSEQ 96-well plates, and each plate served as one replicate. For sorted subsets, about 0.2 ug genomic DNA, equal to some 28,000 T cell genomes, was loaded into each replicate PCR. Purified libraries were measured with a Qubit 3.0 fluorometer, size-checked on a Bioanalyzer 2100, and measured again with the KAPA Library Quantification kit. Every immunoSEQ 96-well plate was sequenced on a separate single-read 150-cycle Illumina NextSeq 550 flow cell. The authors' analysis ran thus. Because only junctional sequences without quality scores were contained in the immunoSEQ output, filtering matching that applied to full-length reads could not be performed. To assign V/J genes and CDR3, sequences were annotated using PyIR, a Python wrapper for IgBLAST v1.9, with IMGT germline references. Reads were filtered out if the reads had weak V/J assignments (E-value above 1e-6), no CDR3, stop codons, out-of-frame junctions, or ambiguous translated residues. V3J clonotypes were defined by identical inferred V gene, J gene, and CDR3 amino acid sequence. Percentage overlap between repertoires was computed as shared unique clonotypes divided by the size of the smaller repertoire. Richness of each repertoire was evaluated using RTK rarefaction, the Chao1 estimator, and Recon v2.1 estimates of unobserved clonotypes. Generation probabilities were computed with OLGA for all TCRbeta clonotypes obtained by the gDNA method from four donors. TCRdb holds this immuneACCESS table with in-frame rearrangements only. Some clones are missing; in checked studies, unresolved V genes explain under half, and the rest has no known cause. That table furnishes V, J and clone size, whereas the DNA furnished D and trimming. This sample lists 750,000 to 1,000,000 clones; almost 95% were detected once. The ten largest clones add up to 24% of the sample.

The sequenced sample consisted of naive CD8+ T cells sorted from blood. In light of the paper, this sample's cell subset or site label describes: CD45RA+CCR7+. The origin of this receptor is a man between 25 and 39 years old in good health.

The CDR3 region: CASSRPRQGNTEAFF. The DNA is TGTGCCAGCAGCCGCCCCCGTCAGGGTAACACTGAAGCTTTCTTT. The chain joins TRBV7-9 to TRBJ1-1; TRBD1 is possibly the D segment (5 matching bases). Spanning cysteine to phenylalanine, the CDR3 consists of 15 amino acids. Of all the DNA, just the CDR3 is kept, 45 bases in frame from base 1. V and J are truncated by 5 bases and 2 bases respectively, leaving an intervening sequence of 15 bases. The germline V gene encodes CDR1 SEHNR and CDR2 FQNEAQ (reference sequence).